The clone carrying this T cell receptor (beta chain) has more than one count but fewer than ten. Its antigen is still unknown. This sample stems from a study of Graves' ophthalmopathy and Graves' hyperthyroidism. At the level of the study: If no ophthalmopathy appeared within 18 months of follow-up, hyperthyroidism was termed stable.

Whole-study findings and limits: Blood also harbored most expanded thyroid clonotypes above 0.001 frequency.

RNA transcripts yielded amplified TCR beta CDR3 regions. Second-round multiplex PCR followed a first-round RT-PCR using HTBI primers. Each CDR3 protein gets one entry after TCRdb re-called the multiplex PCR reads with MiXCR. Among around 1.1 million distinct CDR3 sequences listed, about two fifths were seen once. New diagnoses, under 2 months' duration, and ages 18 to 65 characterized the hyperthyroidism patients. V was shortened by 5 bases and J by 4 bases, with 14 bases between the two germline ends. CDR3 length: 14 amino acids. CDR1 is ENHRY and CDR2 is SYGVKD in the germline V gene. This sequence was found in an adult man with Graves' hyperthyroidism. The specimen sequenced was peripheral blood or thyroid tissue (not recorded which). V is TRBV10-3 and J is TRBJ2-5, with a weak D call TRBD2 (7 bases). The CDR3 protein is CAISPLGGLETQYF. The DNA for the CDR3 is TGTGCCATCAGTCCACTCGGGGGGCTAGAGACCCAGTACTTC.